The 29 T cell receptor beta chains reported below all come from one sample, sequenced in a study of beta chain features in type 1 diabetes. Expressed TCRB transcripts were sequenced because the isolated RNA had all been reverse transcribed beforehand. Method: immunoSEQ multiplex PCR; TCRdb's copy keeps in-frame clones and lacks some. The sample lists around 400,000 clones; approximately 16% were seen once. Sequences were obtained from naive CD4+ T cells from blood. All receptors derive from a woman younger than 30 in good health.

The table lists this clone with a few counts. The rearrangement links TRBV28 to TRBJ1-1; 8 bases are shared with TRBD1. The ends lost 8 bases at V and 2 bases at J; junction bases unmatched: 10. The CDR3 totals 15 residues. Germline V gene sequence: CDR1 MDHEN, CDR2 SYDVKM. For the CDR3, the DNA is TGTGCCAGCTCAGGGGGCGCTTCCCCCAACACTGAAGCTTTCTTT. Translated: CASSGGASPNTEAFF.

The V call is TRBV29-1, the J call TRBJ1-1; D not resolved. This CDR3 has 13 amino acids. Trimming left V 1 base short and J 0 bases short, with 6 bases between. Germline V gives CDR1 SQVTM, CDR2 ANQGSEA. The CDR3 DNA is TGCAGCGTTGAAGGCGTTCTGAACACTGAAGCTTTCTTT. Residues: CSVEGVLNTEAFF.

The rearrangement links TRBV18 to TRBJ2-7; 9 bases are a match to TRBD1. Trimming removed 3 bases from V and 3 bases from J; junction bases left unmatched: 6. CDR3 size: 15 residues. Looked up from germline, CDR1 is KGHSH and CDR2 is LQKENI. The CDR3 reads CASSPVTGGNYEQYF. CDR3 nucleotides: TGTGCCAGCTCACCGGTCACAGGGGGCAACTACGAGCAGTACTTC.

Note on this clone: This sample also contains other DNA sequences that code for the same CDR3. CDR3 in amino acids: CASSPGQGQETQYF. The CDR3 DNA follows: TGCGCCAGCAGCCCGGGACAGGGGCAAGAGACCCAGTACTTC. The chain recombines TRBV5-1 with TRBJ2-5; 10 bases agree with TRBD1. CDR3 length: 14 residues. Germline V CDR1 and CDR2: SGHRS, YFSETQ. V lost 4 bases, J lost 2 bases, and 2 bases stayed unmatched.

A word on this clone: This sample also contains other DNA sequences that code for the same CDR3. The V call is TRBV7-9, the J call TRBJ2-3, with TRBD2 as a possible D gene (5 bases). CDR1 is SEHNR and CDR2 is FQNEAQ in the germline V gene (reference sequence). V lost 4 bases and J 1 base, leaving 9 bases between the germline ends. This CDR3 spans 14 amino acids. The CDR3 reads CASSSGLRTDTQYF. The CDR3 DNA follows: TGTGCCAGCAGCTCCGGACTCCGCACAGATACGCAGTATTTT.

This clone turned up a few times. DNA of the CDR3: TGCAGCGTTGAAGGGACTAGCGCCTACGAGCAGTACTTC. Translation: CSVEGTSAYEQYF. The chain employs TRBV29-1 and TRBJ2-7, with TRBD2 matching over 9 bases. The CDR3 has 13 residues. V shed 1 base and J 2 bases; nucleotides not matched to a gene: 0. Germline V gene lookup returns CDR1 SQVTM and CDR2 ANQGSEA.

This clone was observed a handful of times. The chain couples TRBV30 to TRBJ1-5; D uncertain. Per the germline V gene, CDR1 is GTSNPN and CDR2 is SVGIG (reference sequence). The V and J ends lost 1 base and 2 bases respectively, with 6 bases between them. This CDR3 has 13 amino acids. The CDR3 is CAWSDGGNQPQHF. The CDR3 region has the DNA TGTGCCTGGAGTGATGGAGGCAATCAGCCCCAGCATTTT.

This clone was counted between two and nine times. V gene TRBV15 combines with J gene TRBJ2-7; TRBD1 matches 7 bases. The CDR3 loop spans 15 amino acids. The ends lost 1 base at V and 5 bases at J; junction bases unmatched: 8. Germline loops: CDR1 LNHNV, CDR2 YYDKDF (reference sequence). CDR3 region: CATSRGTRGSHEQYF. CDR3 sequence (DNA): TGTGCCACCAGCAGAGGAACCAGGGGGTCCCACGAGCAGTACTTC.

This clone has just a few counts. At one of its ends the junction is not consistent with the germline gene, which may arise from a read error. The chain is built from TRBV18 and TRBJ2-7; D is uncertain. This CDR3 has 13 amino acids. Germline V CDR1 and CDR2: KGHSH, LQKENI. The CDR3 spells CASSAPELYEQYF. The CDR3, as DNA: TGTGCCAGCTCAGCACCAGAACTCTACGAGCAGTACTTC.

The genes are TRBV28 and TRBJ2-3; TRBD2 aligns across 15 bases. The CDR3 is 16 amino acids. With V trimmed by 6 bases and J by 4 bases, 5 bases remained unmatched. The germline CDR1 and CDR2 sequences are MDHEN and SYDVKM. CDR3 in DNA: TGTGCCAGCAGCCGGGGACTAGCGGGAGGTGCAGATACGCAGTATTTT. Amino acids: CASSRGLAGGADTQYF. The entire variable domain, with the rest obtained from reference TRBV28 and TRBJ2-3, is as follows: DVKVTQSSRYLVKRTGEKVFLECVQDMDHENMFWYRQDPGLGLRLIYFSYDVKMKEKGDIPEGYSVSREKKERFSLILESASTNQTSMYLCASSRGLAGGADTQYFGPGTRLTVL.

The gene calls are TRBV30 and TRBJ1-1, with D hard to call. The V and J ends lost 7 bases and 5 bases respectively, with 17 bases between them. The CDR3 runs 13 residues. Per the germline V gene, CDR1 is GTSNPN and CDR2 is SVGIG (reference sequence). CDR3 DNA: TGTGCCTCTCAGCGCCTGAGAGAGACTGAAGCTTTCTTT. The encoded protein is CASQRLRETEAFF. The full variable domain, with the rest looked up from reference TRBV30 and TRBJ1-1, is SQTIHQWPATLVQPVGSPLSLECTVEGTSNPNLYWYRQAAGRGLQLLFYSVGIGQISSEVPQNLSASRPQDRQFILSSKKLLLSDSGFYLCASQRLRETEAFFGQGTRLTVV.

The rearrangement links TRBV5-1 to TRBJ2-2, with TRBD2 identical over 12 bases. Trimming cost V 4 bases and J 4 bases; bases outside gene matches: 8. Germline CDR1 SGHRS, CDR2 YFSETQ. The CDR3 runs to 17 residues. The CDR3 DNA reads TGCGCCAGCAGCCGCTCTACTAGCGGGGGGAGCACCGGGGAGCTGTTTTTT. Translated, it gives CASSRSTSGGSTGELFF.

V gene TRBV27 combines with J gene TRBJ2-7, with 10 nucleotides matching TRBD1. J was trimmed by 3 bases and V by 6 bases; bases with no gene match: 8. The CDR3 contains 15 residues. Germline CDR1 reads MNHEY; CDR2 reads SMNVEV (reference sequence). DNA for the CDR3: TGTGCCAGCAGCTACACCGGGACAGGGGTCTACGAGCAGTACTTC. It codes for CASSYTGTGVYEQYF.

Concerning this clone itself: At one of its ends the junction is not consistent with the germline gene, which may arise from a read error. This rearrangement joins TRBV7-7 to TRBJ2-5; tentative D call: TRBD2 (5 bases). There are 13 residues in the CDR3. Germline assignment: CDR1 SSHAT and CDR2 FNYEAQ (reference sequence). CDR3 in DNA: TGTGCTAGCAGCTCGACGGGGCAAGAGACCCAGTACTTC. Protein: CASSSTGQETQYF. Complete variable domain (other parts from reference TRBV7-7 and TRBJ2-5): GAGVSQSPRYKVTKRGQDVTLRCDPISSHATLYWYQQALGQGPEFLTYFNYEAQPDKSGLPSDRFSAERPEGSISTLTIQRTEQRDSAMYRCASSSTGQETQYFGPGTRLLVL.

The chain is built from TRBV28 and TRBJ1-4; D not resolved. V was pared by 4 bases and J by 0 bases, with 6 bases between. CDR1 is MDHEN, CDR2 SYDVKM, per germline. This CDR3 spans 14 amino acids. The DNA for the CDR3 is TGTGCCAGCAGTTGGAGTGCAACTAATGAAAAACTGTTTTTT. This translates into CASSWSATNEKLFF.

This clone was counted only a few times. The chain employs TRBV29-1 and TRBJ1-5; D remains unclear. From germline, CDR1 is SQVTM and CDR2 ANQGSEA. The CDR3 is 13 residues long. The ends were cut back, 3 bases at V and 8 bases at J, with 14 bases in the middle. This CDR3 reads CSVETVVGEPQHF. The DNA of the CDR3 is TGCAGCGTTGAGACGGTGGTTGGAGAGCCCCAGCATTTT.

This clone was seen more than once but under ten times. The chain combines TRBV28 with TRBJ2-7, with 10 nucleotides matching TRBD1. Trimming removed 8 bases from V and 3 bases from J; junction bases left unmatched: 10. CDR1 is MDHEN, CDR2 SYDVKM, per germline. The CDR3 is 15 residues long. The CDR3 loop is CASHAPGQGSYEQYF. CDR3 sequence (DNA): TGTGCCAGCCACGCGCCGGGACAGGGGAGCTACGAGCAGTACTTC.

This clone occurred a few times. The chain employs TRBV30 and TRBJ2-1; D might be TRBD1 (7 bases). There are 13 residues in the CDR3. Germline V gene sequence: CDR1 GTSNPN, CDR2 SVGIG (reference sequence). With 0 bases removed from V and 12 bases from J, the gap between germline ends came to 15 bases. In nucleotides, the CDR3 is TGTGCCTGGAGTGTAGGGACTCCAGGGGGGCAGTTCTTC. It is translated as CAWSVGTPGGQFF.

This clone was observed a handful of times. The chain couples TRBV5-1 to TRBJ2-5, with D hard to call. From germline, CDR1 is SGHRS and CDR2 YFSETQ. The V end lost 4 bases, the J end lost 2 bases, and 15 bases lay between the germline ends. The CDR3 spans 15 residues. Here the CDR3 reads CASSKLGGLQETQYF. In DNA, the CDR3 is TGCGCCAGCAGCAAGCTGGGTGGGCTGCAAGAGACCCAGTACTTC. Full variable domain (missing parts from reference TRBV5-1 and TRBJ2-5): KAGVTQTPRYLIKTRGQQVTLSCSPISGHRSVSWYQQTPGQGLQFLFEYFSETQRNKGNFPGRFSGRQFSNSRSEMNVSTLELGDSALYLCASSKLGGLQETQYFGPGTRLLVL.

In this sample, this clone turned up a few times. Other nucleotide sequences in the sample specify the same CDR3. This sequence joins TRBV9 and TRBJ2-7, with 10 positions matching TRBD1. The CDR3 spans 14 residues. Per the germline V gene, CDR1 is SGDLS and CDR2 is YYNGEE. J lost 7 bases, V lost 0 bases, and 4 bases had no gene match. CDR3 protein: CASSVGQGAREQYF. The CDR3 DNA follows: TGTGCCAGCAGCGTAGGACAGGGGGCGCGGGAGCAGTACTTC.

The J gene is TRBJ2-7, the V gene TRBV28; TRBD1 might be the D (6 bases). Deletions cut 5 bases from V and 2 bases from J, with 19 bases between. This CDR3 is built from 16 residues. CDR1 is MDHEN, CDR2 SYDVKM, per germline. The CDR3 nucleotides read TGTGCCAGCAGTGCCGCCGATGACAGGCCAACCTACGAGCAGTACTTC. Encoded protein: CASSAADDRPTYEQYF.

This clone was seen a handful of times. The sample holds other DNA sequences that translate to the same CDR3. The chain combines TRBV7-2 with TRBJ2-5, with 10 bases identical to TRBD2. This CDR3 is 14 amino acids long. Trimming took 5 bases from V and 4 from J; bases not matched to a gene: 4. Looked up from germline, CDR1 is SGHTA and CDR2 is FQGNSA. This CDR3 is CASSLGLAPETQYF. As DNA, the CDR3 is TGTGCCAGCAGCCTGGGACTAGCGCCAGAGACCCAGTACTTC.

This chain links TRBV29-1 with TRBJ1-2; possible D gene TRBD1, 5 bases. The V gene's germline CDR1 is SQVTM and CDR2 ANQGSEA. The CDR3 length is 15 residues. Trimming removed 5 bases at V and 8 bases at J, with 24 bases between. CDR3 nucleotide sequence: TGCAGCGTTTCGTCCGGGACGGGGACTTTGGAGGGCTACACCTTC. It specifies CSVSSGTGTLEGYTF. Based on the CDR3 plus reference TRBV29-1 and TRBJ1-2, the full variable domain is SAVISQKPSRDICQRGTSLTIQCQVDSQVTMMFWYRQQPGQSLTLIATANQGSEATYESGFVIDKFPISRPNLTFSTLTVSNMSPEDSSIYLCSVSSGTGTLEGYTFGSGTRLTVV.

The chain uses TRBV6-6 and TRBJ1-1, with a tentative D call TRBD1 (5 bases). The germline V and J ends were trimmed by 5 bases and 5 bases, with 18 bases remaining between them. Germline-derived CDR1 and CDR2 are MNHNY and SVGAGI (reference sequence). The CDR3 consists of 15 residues. CDR3 residues: CASSDPSPGRTEAFF. The CDR3 DNA reads as TGTGCCAGCAGTGACCCGTCCCCAGGGAGGACTGAAGCTTTCTTT.

In its sample, this clone was seen once. The chain joins TRBV21-1 to TRBJ2-1; the table's D gene call, TRBD2, was not cross checked with the DNA. TRBV21-1 is a listed pseudogene. This CDR3 contains 16 residues. For the CDR3, the DNA is TGTGCCAGCAGCTTCATGGGGGACTATCTTAAGAATGAGCAGTTCTTC. It specifies CASSFMGDYLKNEQFF.

The chain uses TRBV7-9 and TRBJ2-1; D unclear. The CDR3 has 16 residues. The germline gives CDR1 SEHNR, CDR2 FQNEAQ (reference sequence). The germline V and J ends were trimmed by 4 bases and 5 bases, with 18 bases remaining between them. This chain's CDR3 is CASSSRLSPSHNEQFF. The CDR3 nucleotides read TGTGCCAGCAGCTCTCGACTTAGTCCGAGCCACAATGAGCAGTTCTTC.

This clone was seen only a few times. The chain links TRBV5-4 to TRBJ1-2; no firm D call. The CDR3 consists of 13 residues. The germline CDR1 and CDR2 sequences are SGHNT and YYREEE (reference sequence). Trimming took off 2 bases at V and 3 bases at J, with 8 bases between the two ends. The CDR3 region has the DNA TGTGCCAGCAGCTTAACAGCCGACTATGGCTACACCTTC. It yields the protein CASSLTADYGYTF.

The rearrangement uses TRBV18 and TRBJ2-3; 13 bases agree with TRBD2. This CDR3 is 16 amino acids long. From germline, CDR1 is KGHSH and CDR2 LQKENI. The CDR3 reads CAQPRTSGSSTDTQYF. In nucleotides, the CDR3 is TGTGCTCAACCGAGGACTAGCGGGAGTAGCACAGATACGCAGTATTTT.

The chain joins TRBV28 to TRBJ2-1, with D possibly TRBD2 on 6 matching bases. The CDR3 has 13 residues. Trimming removed 7 bases at V and 4 bases at J, with 11 bases between. Germline-derived CDR1 and CDR2 are MDHEN and SYDVKM. CDR3 amino acids: CASTGGPYNEQFF. In DNA form, the CDR3 reads TGTGCCAGCACCGGGGGACCGTACAATGAGCAGTTCTTC.